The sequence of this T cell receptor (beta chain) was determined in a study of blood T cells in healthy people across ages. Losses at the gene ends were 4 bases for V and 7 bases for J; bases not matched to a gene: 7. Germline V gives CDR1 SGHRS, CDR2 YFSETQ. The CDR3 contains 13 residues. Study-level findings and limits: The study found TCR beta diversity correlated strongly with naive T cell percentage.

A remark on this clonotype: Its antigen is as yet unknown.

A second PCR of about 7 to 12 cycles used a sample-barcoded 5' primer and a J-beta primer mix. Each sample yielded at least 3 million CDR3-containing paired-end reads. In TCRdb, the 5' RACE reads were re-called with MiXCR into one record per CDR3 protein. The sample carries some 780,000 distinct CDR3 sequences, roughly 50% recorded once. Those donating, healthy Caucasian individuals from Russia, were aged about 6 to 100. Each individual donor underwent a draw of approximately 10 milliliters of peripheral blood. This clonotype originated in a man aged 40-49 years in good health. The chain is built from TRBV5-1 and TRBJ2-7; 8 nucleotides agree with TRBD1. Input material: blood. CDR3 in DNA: TGCGCCAGCAGCGAGGGACAGGACCGGGAGCAGTACTTC. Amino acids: CASSEGQDREQYF.